These 4 T cell receptor beta chains were sequenced from one sample in a study of T cells of healthy individuals. TCRdb analysed the 5' RACE reads with MiXCR anew, one entry per CDR3 protein. The sample includes 40,000 to 60,000 distinct CDR3 sequences, roughly 15% seen only once; the top ten take more than 15%. The receptors derive from a human donor in good health.

This clonotype was picked up a small number of times. The V and J genes are TRBV7-9 and TRBJ2-5; the D call may be TRBD1 or TRBD2 (5 bases each). Per germline, CDR1 SEHNR and CDR2 FQNEAQ (reference sequence). The CDR3 loop spans 12 amino acids. V dropped 7 bases and J dropped 5 bases, with 11 bases sitting between them. CDR3 DNA: TGTGCCAGCATCCTAGCAGGGGAGACCCAGTACTTC. The encoded protein is CASILAGETQYF.

The gene calls are TRBV25-1 and TRBJ1-1; no clear D gene. Trimming removed 1 base at V and 1 base at J, with 10 bases between. Looked up from germline, CDR1 is MGHDK and CDR2 is SYGVNS. This CDR3 region has 15 residues. The CDR3 protein is CASSELDPGNTEAFF. The DNA for the CDR3 is TGTGCCAGCAGTGAATTGGACCCTGGGAACACTGAAGCTTTCTTT.

V is TRBV2 and J is TRBJ2-3; 7 nucleotides line up with TRBD1. With 4 bases clipped from V and 4 bases from J, the junction kept 14 bases outside the gene matches. The CDR3 extends over 17 amino acids. Germline CDR1 and CDR2: SNHLY and FYNNEI. The CDR3 region is CASSVITWTGLSDTQYF. The CDR3 region has the DNA TGTGCCAGCAGTGTAATCACCTGGACAGGACTCTCAGATACGCAGTATTTT.

This clonotype was counted only a few times. The rearrangement uses TRBV20-1 and TRBJ2-7; 9 nucleotides agree with TRBD1. Germline V gene lookup returns CDR1 DFQATT and CDR2 SNEGSKA (reference sequence). The trim removed 6 bases at V and 4 bases at J, leaving 4 bases unmatched. The CDR3 totals 12 residues. The CDR3 loop is CSAGTGKYEQYF. The CDR3 DNA reads TGCAGTGCCGGGACAGGGAAATACGAGCAGTACTTC.